This is a list of T cell receptor beta chains from one sample in a study of T cell responses to AZD1222 COVID-19 vaccine. Profiled with immunoSEQ multiplex PCR; TCRdb holds only in-frame clones, not every one. The sample consists of 95,000 to 130,000 clones, just under 95% of them appearing once. The specimen comprised peripheral blood, sampled on day 0 of AZD1222 vaccination. The receptors come from an adult in good health. Both conserved end residues are part of each CDR3. D genes are given only for firm matches. Clone size, where shown, is once, few, many, or a class for clones that have expanded.

clone_size,j_call,d_call,v_call,cdr3_aa,cdr3_nt
NA,TRBJ2-5,TRBD2,TRBV7-2,CASSLQGLAGPFTQYF,TGTGCCAGCAGCCTCCAGGGACTAGCGGGACCCTTTACCCAGTACTTC
once,TRBJ2-3,TRBD2,TRBV5-1,CASSGGLAGVGRDTQYF,TGCGCCAGCAGCGGGGGACTAGCGGGAGTGGGCAGAGATACGCAGTATTTT
NA,TRBJ1-1,TRBD1,TRBV5-1,CASSLGTGAMNTEAFF,TGCGCCAGCAGCTTAGGGACAGGCGCCATGAACACTGAAGCTTTCTTT
once,TRBJ1-3,NA,TRBV6-5,CASSSWRGSGNTIYF,TGTGCCAGCAGTTCCTGGAGGGGGTCTGGAAACACCATATATTTT
NA,TRBJ2-1,TRBD2,TRBV6-1,CASSENLRLAAYNEQFF,TGTGCCAGCAGTGAAAACTTAAGGCTAGCGGCATACAATGAGCAGTTCTTC
NA,TRBJ2-7,NA,TRBV27,CASSPAGYEQYF,TGTGCCAGCAGTCCCGCCGGCTACGAGCAGTACTTC
NA,TRBJ1-2,TRBD1,TRBV5-4,CASSLAAPGQVYYHYGYTF,TGTGCCAGCAGCTTGGCAGCGCCGGGACAGGTGTATTATCACTATGGCTACACCTTC
NA,TRBJ1-4,TRBD1,TRBV19,CASSQQGPVEKLFF,TGTGCCAGTAGCCAACAGGGGCCGGTTGAAAAACTGTTTTTT
NA,TRBJ2-7,TRBD1,TRBV11-2,CASSSRDRVFYEQYF,TGTGCCAGCAGCTCTCGGGACAGAGTCTTCTACGAGCAGTACTTC
NA,TRBJ1-4,NA,TRBV5-1,CASSLDGLSMREKLFF,TGCGCCAGCAGCTTGGACGGACTTTCTATGCGTGAAAAACTGTTTTTT
NA,TRBJ2-1,TRBD2,TRBV27,CASASGLAIHEQFF,TGTGCCAGCGCCTCGGGACTAGCGATCCATGAGCAGTTCTTC
NA,TRBJ1-1,NA,TRBV6-5,CASWGDTEAFF,TGTGCTAGCTGGGGGGACACTGAAGCTTTCTTT
once,TRBJ1-5,NA,TRBV12-3/TRBV12-4,CASSFADQPQHF,TGTGCCAGCAGTTTCGCCGATCAGCCCCAGCATTTT
NA,TRBJ1-4,NA,TRBV7-9,CASNPSEGGRGVPNEKLFF,TGTGCCAGCAACCCGTCGGAGGGAGGGAGAGGGGTTCCTAATGAAAAACTGTTTTTT
NA,TRBJ1-1,TRBD1,TRBV29-1,CSVEGQTNTEAFF,TGCAGCGTAGAGGGACAGACGAACACTGAAGCTTTCTTT
NA,TRBJ2-5,NA,TRBV28,CASSARLETQYF,TGTGCCAGCAGTGCCAGGCTTGAGACCCAGTACTTC
NA,TRBJ2-7,NA,TRBV27,CASSLLGGQTSTEQYF,TGTGCCAGCAGTTTATTAGGCGGACAGACCTCAACCGAGCAGTACTTC
NA,TRBJ1-4,NA,TRBV5-8,CASSLVWDKKLFF,TGTGCCAGCAGCTTGGTTTGGGACAAAAAACTGTTTTTT
NA,TRBJ1-2,NA,TRBV7-3,CASSQEGTYGYTF,TGTGCCAGCAGCCAAGAGGGGACATATGGCTACACCTTC